These 2 T cell receptor beta chains were sequenced from one sample in a study of blood T cell repertoires in COVID-19. The data were produced by immunoSEQ multiplex PCR, yet TCRdb's version contains in-frame clones alone and is incomplete. This table holds approximately 69,000 clones, about 70% found once. What was sequenced was peripheral blood. Receptor source: a man in his sixties with acute or convalescent COVID-19.

The J gene is TRBJ1-1, the V gene TRBV6-4; D remains ambiguous. V shed 6 bases and J shed 10 bases, with 21 bases lying between them. This CDR3 is built from 14 residues. Germline V gene sequence: CDR1 MRHNA, CDR2 SNTAGT. The CDR3, as DNA: TGTGCCAGCAGGCAACTTAGAGAACCCTTTAGAGCTTTCTTT. Translation: CASRQLREPFRAFF.

In this sample, this clone turned up a few times. The chain links TRBV30 to TRBJ2-5; 7 bases are a match to TRBD2. Per the germline V gene, CDR1 is GTSNPN and CDR2 is SVGIG (reference sequence). With 5 bases clipped from V and 4 bases from J, the junction kept 1 base outside the gene matches. The CDR3 runs 11 residues. DNA of the CDR3: TGTGCCTGGGAGCGGGGAGAGACCCAGTACTTC. It codes for CAWERGETQYF.